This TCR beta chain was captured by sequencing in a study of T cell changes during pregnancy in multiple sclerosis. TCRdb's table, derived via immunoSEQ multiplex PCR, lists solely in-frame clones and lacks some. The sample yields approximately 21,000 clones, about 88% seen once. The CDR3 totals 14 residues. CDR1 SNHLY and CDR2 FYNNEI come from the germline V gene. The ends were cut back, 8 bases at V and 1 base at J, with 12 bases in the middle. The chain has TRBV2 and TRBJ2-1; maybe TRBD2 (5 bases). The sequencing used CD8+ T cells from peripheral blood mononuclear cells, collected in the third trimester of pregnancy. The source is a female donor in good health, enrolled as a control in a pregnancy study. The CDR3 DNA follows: TGTGCCAGCGGAGAGGGTGTTTCCTACAATGAGCAGTTCTTC. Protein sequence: CASGEGVSYNEQFF.